Listed here is a single TCR beta chain. As it was prepared, the TCRbeta library received unique molecular identifiers. TCRdb itself ran the PCR reads through MiXCR, one entry per CDR3 protein. The sample consists of approximately 190,000 distinct CDR3 sequences, 7.5% to 9.5% of them appearing once. The V and J ends lost 4 bases and 5 bases, in that order; junction bases with no gene match: 8. This CDR3 contains 15 residues. The sample belongs to a study of T-cell reconstitution after alpha-beta-depleted transplantation in children. This clonotype originated in a male patient aged 2-15 years who had a stem cell transplant for acute myeloid leukemia, so the T cells may come from the graft donor. The gene calls are TRBV12-3 or TRBV12-4 and TRBJ2-5, with 9 bases fitting TRBD2. Sequencing was performed on PBMCs, mostly from graft donor cells, taken 360 days after TCRalphabeta/CD19-depleted stem cell transplant. The CDR3 here is CASSSLRGGRETQYF. As DNA, the CDR3 is TGTGCCAGCAGTTCCCTGCGGGGGGGCCGGGAGACCCAGTACTTC.